A single sample gave rise to the 2 T cell receptor beta chains below, sequenced in a study of blood T cell repertoires in COVID-19. Clones were read by immunoSEQ multiplex PCR, and TCRdb kept only the in-frame ones, dropping some. The sample carries about 63,000 clones, around 90% recorded once. Sequencing was done on a sample of peripheral blood. The source is an elderly woman with acute or convalescent COVID-19.

The chain recombines TRBV18 with TRBJ1-2; no clear D. Germline CDR1 is KGHSH and CDR2 is LQKENI. Deletions cut 2 bases from V and 3 bases from J, with 4 bases between. The CDR3 spans 12 residues. The CDR3: CASSPTDYGYTF. The CDR3 region has the DNA TGTGCCAGCTCACCAACAGACTATGGCTACACCTTC. The full variable domain, completed using reference TRBV18 and TRBJ1-2, is NAGVMQNPRHLVRRRGQEARLRCSPMKGHSHVYWYRQLPEEGLKFMVYLQKENIIDESGMPKERFSAEFPKEGPSILRIQQVVRGDSAAYFCASSPTDYGYTFGSGTRLTVV.

The J gene is TRBJ2-1, the V gene TRBV24-1; 9 bases agree with TRBD1. The germline V gene encodes CDR1 KGHDR and CDR2 SFDVKD. The CDR3 is 14 residues long. J gave up 6 bases and V 2 bases, and 1 base lay outside the gene matches. This chain's CDR3 is CATSDWGQGNEQFF. The CDR3, as DNA: TGTGCCACCAGTGATTGGGGACAGGGCAATGAGCAGTTCTTC.